The source of this T cell receptor beta chain is a study of relationships among human T cell subsets. Germline CDR1 MDHEN, CDR2 SYDVKM. V was cut by 6 bases and J by 7 bases, with 12 bases left in between. CDR3 length: 12 residues. Study results and limitations: Th1, Th2 and regulatory subsets overlapped substantially in CDR3 sequences.

The CD45RA-negative fraction was bead-selected with anti-CD45RO to obtain memory T cells. Subset-specific monoclonal antibody beads were used to isolate T cell subsets. The T cell receptor alpha and beta CDR3 regions were amplified from mRNA by semiquantitative ARM-PCR. Tagged nested gene-specific primers were used first, then communal superprimers amplified exponentially. TCRdb re-called the multiplex PCR reads through MiXCR, storing one row per CDR3 protein. The sample has 7,500 to 9,500 distinct CDR3 sequences; 45% to 65% are singletons. Concerning this clonotype: What it binds is not known.

The sample was memory T cells sorted from blood. V usage is TRBV28 and J usage is TRBJ1-2, with no clear D. This TCR was sampled from a middle-aged man in good health. The chain's CDR3 is CASRWRGFGYTF. In DNA form, the CDR3 reads TGTGCCAGCAGATGGAGAGGGTTTGGCTACACCTTC.